This T cell receptor beta chain was documented in a study of T cell clusters in autoimmune cytopenias (dated by TCRdb to between 2017 and 2020). Context from the whole study: The median TRB sequencing depth was about 50,000 reads per sample, and the median number of distinct TRB clonotypes was roughly 2,200 per sample. In autoimmune cytopenia patients, peripheral blood TRB and IGH repertoires were sequenced during active disease and over treatment follow-up, together with healthy, CLL and autoimmune hepatitis controls. The study aimed to test whether autoimmune cytopenia patients carry a disease-specific immune repertoire signature usable as a blood-based biomarker. The paper's findings and limits, for the study overall: Healthy donors had almost three times as many exclusive TRB clusters as active autoimmune hepatitis patients, a finding consistent with an autoimmunity-wide signature. GLIPH results suggested that primary autoimmune cytopenia patients were missing physiological T cell clusters, with over 45 clusters found only in healthy donors compared with some 17 found only in patients. The cluster-lack signature was not observed for secondary cytopenia versus CLL, as the signature was apparently masked by the dominant lymphoma-associated repertoire. The T cell clusters were defined only in silico, and the functional role of the clusters was left to be validated experimentally. TRB repertoire shifts, with less even repertoires observed in secondary cytopenia and CLL, were mostly attributed to lymphoma bias rather than autoimmunity.

Per the germline V gene, SGHDT is the CDR1 and YYEEEE is the CDR2. Reading from cysteine to phenylalanine, the CDR3 counts 13 amino acids. DNA was not recorded. As concerns this clonotype: Its antigen is still unknown.

TRB amplification used 250 ng of peripheral blood genomic DNA, some 38,000 genome equivalents, per sample. Multiplex PCR with a touch-down protocol amplified TRB rearrangements, with the TRB-A and TRB-B primer pools combined in a single tube. Illumina adapters and sample indices were added to the amplicons through two consecutive PCR reactions using Phusion HS II polymerase. After gel purification with the NucleoSpin Gel and PCR Clean-up kit, the amplicons were quantified by Qubit and checked for quality on an Agilent 2100 Bioanalyzer. Sequencing of the libraries was performed on an Illumina MiSeq with 600-cycle, single-indexed, paired-end runs. From the authors' description of their analysis: TRB reads were aligned and assembled with MiXCR version 2.1.12 using the default MiXCR reference library. A clone was defined by each unique CDR3 nucleotide sequence, and the analysis included only productive sequences supported by at least two reads. Repertoire diversity was assessed by alpha-parameterized diversity profiles (alpha 0 to 5), including Shannon (alpha 1) and Simpson (alpha 2) indices, computed with an R script. Combinatorial TRB VJ usage was computed with the tcR package and compared between cohorts by principal component analysis with ade4. Using GLIPH, TCRbeta CDR3s were clustered on pairs of cohorts matched for age and read depth, and a Wilcoxon test was used to compare cluster frequencies. TCRdb reprocessed the reads, so every CDR3 protein sequence counts as one entry and DNA is not shown. The V and J calls follow TCRdb's processing rather than the paper's. The sample's clone listing holds roughly 4,400 distinct CDR3 sequences. The ten biggest clones cover about 61% of the sample.

These sequences were also reported in another study, on T cell repertoires in aging, cancer and after chemotherapy. As described in the second report: Donors spanned six age groups from 30 or younger to 70 or older, with at least three individuals per group. In the hematological group, the paired samples taken before and after chemotherapy came from chronic lymphocytic leukemia patients who were treated with regimens based on fludarabine or bendamustine. Some 9 million TCR reads were contained in the full dataset. Untreated patients with hematological or solid cancers showed significantly lower blood TCR diversity and higher clonality than age-matched healthy donors. In healthy donors, the decline in TCR diversity with age was mainly explained by loss of richness, whereas in cancer patients loss of evenness was also found to contribute. An increase in median generation probability over the chemotherapy interval was observed in both cancer cohorts, suggesting that the repertoire was reconstituted through rebound thymic output. According to the authors, the repertoire data do not permit conclusions about immunological memory after chemotherapy. Hematological cancer patients had infiltration of lymphoid organs, and this infiltration may itself impair thymic emigration or peripheral T cell expansion. The study profiled peripheral blood TCR beta repertoires from healthy donors and cancer patients to examine immunoaging and T cell reconstitution after chemotherapy. A cohort of 218 cancer patients (roughly 94 with hematological and some 120 with solid cancers) was assembled, and under 100 healthy donors were included as a reference group. Processing of the TRB sequences was carried out with MiXCR versions 2.12 and 3.0.5. Repertoire metrics included Shannon diversity, evenness, clonality (one minus evenness), and alpha-parameterized diversity profiles from alpha 0 to 5. The IGoR algorithm was used to compute generation probabilities of clones in paired pre- and post-chemotherapy samples.

The clonotype originates from a human donor with an autoimmune cytopenia or autoimmune hepatitis (not recorded which). The sequence joins TRBV5-6 to TRBJ2-1; TCRdb selects TRBD1, and the lack of DNA leaves this call unchecked. The material sequenced was peripheral blood. The CDR3 protein is CASSEPRQGPGVF.